Sequencing of this T cell receptor beta chain was carried out in a study of blood T cell repertoires in COVID-19 (dated by TCRdb to the early 2020s). Study-wide context: Samples from collaborators originated in the United States, Italy and Spain and spanned both the acute and convalescent phases of COVID-19. Samples were obtained from the ongoing ImmuneRACE study (first 160 participants) and from about 1,300 subjects provided by 6 global collaborators. Where available, HLA class I and class II types were taken from metadata supplied by the sample provider and were not determined by assay-based typing. Subjects who had been exposed to COVID-19, were actively infected with it, or had recovered from it provided the deeply sampled blood TCRbeta repertoires that made up the dataset. Nearly every sample came with metadata listing a de-identified subject ID, COVID-19 status, age in years and sex. The repertoires were released in a freely available public database intended as a resource for research on the immune response to SARS-CoV-2. The material from the prospective study consisted of cDNA or gDNA derived from T cells, B-cell-depleted T cells, or PBMCs. The paper's findings and limits, for the study overall: The quantity of clinical and demographic metadata differed by source and by participant and was supplied without curation.

Taken from cysteine to phenylalanine, the CDR3 has 17 residues. Solely the CDR3 DNA is kept, with 51 bases framed from the first base. Taken from the germline V gene, the CDR1 and CDR2 loops are SGHTA and FQGNSA. V and J are trimmed by 4 bases and 2 bases, and the gene matches miss 12 bases of the junction. The collaborating institutions used their own protocols to collect whole blood in K2EDTA tubes. For TCRbeta analysis, collaborator samples were shipped as frozen whole blood, as isolated PBMCs, or as DNA extracted from either sample type. On this clone itself: The specificity of this receptor is unknown. No base quality information exists; no much larger clone differs at one position.

TCRbeta CDR3 regions were amplified from genomic DNA using the immunoSEQ Assay, a bias-controlled multiplex PCR. Turning to the authors' computational methods: The number of nucleated cells in each sample was estimated by amplification of reference gene primers within the assay. To quantify the absolute abundance of each unique TCRbeta CDR3 rearrangement, sequence reads were collapsed and filtered. For each sample, productive Simpson clonality was calculated by taking the square root of Simpson's diversity index across productive rearrangements. What TCRdb holds here is the immuneACCESS table cut down to in-frame rearrangements. Part of the clones is not present; checked against another copy, under half of the missing clones reflect an unresolved V gene, and the others are unexplained. The V and J calls and clone size were taken over from that table, and D and trimming were inferred from the DNA. The sample yields 40,000 to 50,000 clones; around 86% were counted once. In total, the top ten clones hold approximately 0.37% of the sample.

Material for sequencing was peripheral blood. The source of this sequence is a human donor in a cohort sampled during active COVID-19. Here the chain combines TRBV7-2 and TRBJ2-7, with 9 bases aligning to TRBD2. CDR3 region: CASSSRASGEKAYEQYF. The bases are TGTGCCAGCAGCTCCCGGGCTAGCGGGGAAAAAGCCTACGAGCAGTACTTC.